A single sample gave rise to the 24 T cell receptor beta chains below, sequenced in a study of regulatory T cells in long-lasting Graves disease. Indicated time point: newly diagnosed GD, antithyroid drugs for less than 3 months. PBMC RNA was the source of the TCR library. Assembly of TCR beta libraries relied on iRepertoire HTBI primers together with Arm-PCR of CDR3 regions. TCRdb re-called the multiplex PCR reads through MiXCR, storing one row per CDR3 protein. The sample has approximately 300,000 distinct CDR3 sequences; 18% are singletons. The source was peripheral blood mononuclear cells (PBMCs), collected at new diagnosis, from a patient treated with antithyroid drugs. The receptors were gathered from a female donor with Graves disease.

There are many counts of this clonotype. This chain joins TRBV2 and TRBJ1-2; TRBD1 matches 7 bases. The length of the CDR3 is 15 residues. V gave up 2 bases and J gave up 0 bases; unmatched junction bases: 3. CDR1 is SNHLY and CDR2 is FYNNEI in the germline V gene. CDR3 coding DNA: TGTGCCAGCAGTGAAAGGACAGGCTCTAACTATGGCTACACCTTC. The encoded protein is CASSERTGSNYGYTF.

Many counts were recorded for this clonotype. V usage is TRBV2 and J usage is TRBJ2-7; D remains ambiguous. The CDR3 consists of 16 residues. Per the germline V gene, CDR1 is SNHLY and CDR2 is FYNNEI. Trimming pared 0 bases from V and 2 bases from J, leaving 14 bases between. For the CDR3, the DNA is TGTGCCAGCAGTGAAGCGCTTGGGCAGCCGGCCTACGAGCAGTACTTC. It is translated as CASSEALGQPAYEQYF.

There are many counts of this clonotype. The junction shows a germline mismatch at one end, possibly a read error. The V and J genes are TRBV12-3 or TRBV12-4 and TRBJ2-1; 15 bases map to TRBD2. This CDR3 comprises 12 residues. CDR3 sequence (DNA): TGTGCCAGCAGTCTGGGGACTAGCGGGAGGCGCTTC. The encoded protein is CASSLGTSGRRF.

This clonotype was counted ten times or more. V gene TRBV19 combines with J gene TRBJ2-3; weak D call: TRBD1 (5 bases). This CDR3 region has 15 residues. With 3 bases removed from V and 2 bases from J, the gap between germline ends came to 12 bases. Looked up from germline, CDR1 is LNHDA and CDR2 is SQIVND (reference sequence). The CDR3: CASSIDSTYTDTQYF. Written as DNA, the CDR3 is TGTGCCAGTAGTATCGACAGTACTTACACAGATACGCAGTATTTT.

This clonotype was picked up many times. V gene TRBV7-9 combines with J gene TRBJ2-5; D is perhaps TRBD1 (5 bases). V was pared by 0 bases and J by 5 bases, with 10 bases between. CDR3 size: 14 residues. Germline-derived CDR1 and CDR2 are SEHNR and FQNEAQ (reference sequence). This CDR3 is CASSLAGVWETQYF. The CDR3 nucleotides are TGTGCCAGCAGCTTAGCAGGGGTATGGGAGACCCAGTACTTC.

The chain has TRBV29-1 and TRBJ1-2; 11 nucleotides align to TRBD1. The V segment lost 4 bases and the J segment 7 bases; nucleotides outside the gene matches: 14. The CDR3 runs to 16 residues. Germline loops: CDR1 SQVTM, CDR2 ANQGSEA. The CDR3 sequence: CSVAFTGTGGLGGYTF. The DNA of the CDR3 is TGCAGCGTTGCTTTCACCGGGACAGGGGGACTGGGTGGCTACACCTTC. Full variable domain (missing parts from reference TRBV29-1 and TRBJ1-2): SAVISQKPSRDICQRGTSLTIQCQVDSQVTMMFWYRQQPGQSLTLIATANQGSEATYESGFVIDKFPISRPNLTFSTLTVSNMSPEDSSIYLCSVAFTGTGGLGGYTFGSGTRLTVV.

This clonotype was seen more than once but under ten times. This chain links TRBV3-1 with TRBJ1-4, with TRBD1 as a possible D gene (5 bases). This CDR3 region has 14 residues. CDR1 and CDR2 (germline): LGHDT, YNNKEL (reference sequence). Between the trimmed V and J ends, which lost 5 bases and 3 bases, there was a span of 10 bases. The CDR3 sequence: CASSFPGPNEKLFF. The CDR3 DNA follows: TGTGCCAGCAGCTTCCCGGGACCTAATGAAAAACTGTTTTTT.

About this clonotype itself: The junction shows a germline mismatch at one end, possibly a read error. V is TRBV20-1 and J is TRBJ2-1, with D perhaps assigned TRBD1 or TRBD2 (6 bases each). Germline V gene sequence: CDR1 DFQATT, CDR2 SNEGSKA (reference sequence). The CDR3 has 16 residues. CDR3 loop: CGARVPSGGGYNEQFF. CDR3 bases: TGCGGTGCTAGGGTACCGTCTGGAGGGGGCTACAATGAGCAGTTCTTC.

CDR3 protein: CAWSGTENTEAFF. The CDR3, as DNA: TGTGCCTGGAGTGGGACGGAGAACACTGAAGCTTTCTTT. The chain couples TRBV30 to TRBJ1-1; D is unclear. The length of the CDR3 is 13 residues. The V gene lost 1 base and the J gene lost 1 base, with 7 bases spanning the gap. Germline V gene sequence: CDR1 GTSNPN, CDR2 SVGIG (reference sequence).

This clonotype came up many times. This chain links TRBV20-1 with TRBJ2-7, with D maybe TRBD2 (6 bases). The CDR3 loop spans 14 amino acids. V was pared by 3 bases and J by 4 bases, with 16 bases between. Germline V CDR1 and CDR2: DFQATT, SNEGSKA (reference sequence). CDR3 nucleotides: TGCAGTGCTAGCGGCCGCGGGACTGGTTACGAGCAGTACTTC. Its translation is CSASGRGTGYEQYF.

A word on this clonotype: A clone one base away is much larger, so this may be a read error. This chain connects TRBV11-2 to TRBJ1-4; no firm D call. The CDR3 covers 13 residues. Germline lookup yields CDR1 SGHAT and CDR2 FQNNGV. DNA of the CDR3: TGTGCCGGCAGCTTAGTCGGTGGGATAAACCTGTTTTTT. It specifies CAGSLVGGINLFF. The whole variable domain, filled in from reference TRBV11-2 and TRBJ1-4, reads EAGVAQSPRYKIIEKRQSVAFWCNPISGHATLYWYQQILGQGPKLLIQFQNNGVVDDSQLPKDRFSAERLKGVDSTLKIQPAKLEDSAVYLCAGSLVGGINLFFGSGTQLSVL.

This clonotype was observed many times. CDR3 coding DNA: TGTGCCAGCAGTTACTCGACGCTAGCGTTGAACACCGGGGAGCTGTTTTTT. As protein: CASSYSTLALNTGELFF. The rearrangement links TRBV6-5 to TRBJ2-2, with D maybe TRBD2 (6 bases). V lost 0 bases to trimming and J lost 1 base, with 12 bases between them. Germline V gene data show CDR1 as MNHEY and CDR2 as SVGAGI. This CDR3 region has 17 residues.

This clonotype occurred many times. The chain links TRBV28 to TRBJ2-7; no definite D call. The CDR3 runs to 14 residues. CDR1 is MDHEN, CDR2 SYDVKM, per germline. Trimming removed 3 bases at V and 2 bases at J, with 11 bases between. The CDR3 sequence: CASSFADKPYEQYF. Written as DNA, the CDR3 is TGTGCCAGCAGTTTTGCAGACAAACCCTACGAGCAGTACTTC.

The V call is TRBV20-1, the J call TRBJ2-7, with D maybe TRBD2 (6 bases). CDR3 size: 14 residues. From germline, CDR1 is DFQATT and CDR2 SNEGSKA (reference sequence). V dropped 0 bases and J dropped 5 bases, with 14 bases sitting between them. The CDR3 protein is CSAREGRGAHEQYF. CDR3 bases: TGCAGTGCTAGAGAGGGGCGGGGAGCCCACGAGCAGTACTTC.

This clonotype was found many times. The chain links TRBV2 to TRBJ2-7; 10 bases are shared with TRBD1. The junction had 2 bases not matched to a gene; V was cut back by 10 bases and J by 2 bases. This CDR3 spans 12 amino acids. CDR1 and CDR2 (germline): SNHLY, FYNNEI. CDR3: CATGTGAYEQYF. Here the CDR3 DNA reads TGTGCCACAGGGACAGGGGCCTACGAGCAGTACTTC.

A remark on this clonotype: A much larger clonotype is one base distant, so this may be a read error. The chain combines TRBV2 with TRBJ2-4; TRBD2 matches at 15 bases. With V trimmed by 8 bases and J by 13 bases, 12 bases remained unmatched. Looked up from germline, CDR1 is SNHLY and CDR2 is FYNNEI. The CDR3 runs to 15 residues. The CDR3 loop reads CASDGLAGGLGEQYF. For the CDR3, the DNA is TGTGCCAGCGACGGACTAGCGGGAGGGCTTGGTGAGCAGTACTTC. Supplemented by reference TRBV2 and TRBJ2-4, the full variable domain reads EPEVTQTPSHQVTQMGQEVILRCVPISNHLYFYWYRQILGQKVEFLVSFYNNEISEKSEIFDDQFSVERPDGSNFTLKIRSTKLEDSAMYFCASDGLAGGLGEQYFGAGTRLSVL.

Written as DNA, the CDR3 is TGTGCCAGTAGTATTAGGGGGCGCAGCTATGGCTACACCTTC. This translates into CASSIRGRSYGYTF. The rearrangement uses TRBV19 and TRBJ1-2; 7 bases are shared with TRBD1. With V trimmed by 3 bases and J by 4 bases, 5 bases remained unmatched. Germline loops: CDR1 LNHDA, CDR2 SQIVND (reference sequence). This CDR3 has 14 residues. Variable domain in full (rest from reference TRBV19 and TRBJ1-2): DGGITQSPKYLFRKEGQNVTLSCEQNLNHDAMYWYRQDPGQGLRLIYYSQIVNDFQKGDIAEGYSVSREKKESFPLTVTSAQKNPTAFYLCASSIRGRSYGYTFGSGTRLTVV.

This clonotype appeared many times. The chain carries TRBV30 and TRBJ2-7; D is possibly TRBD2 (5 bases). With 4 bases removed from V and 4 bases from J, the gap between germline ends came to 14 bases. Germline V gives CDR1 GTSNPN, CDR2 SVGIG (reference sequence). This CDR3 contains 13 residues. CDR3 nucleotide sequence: TGTGCCTGGATGGTCTGGGAGACTTACGAGCAGTACTTC. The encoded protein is CAWMVWETYEQYF.

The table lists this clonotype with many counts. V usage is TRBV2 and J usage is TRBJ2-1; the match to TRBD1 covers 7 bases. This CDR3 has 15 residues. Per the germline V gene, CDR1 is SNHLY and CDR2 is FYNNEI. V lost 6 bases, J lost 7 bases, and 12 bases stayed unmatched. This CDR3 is CASRRQGRLTNEQFF. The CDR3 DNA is TGTGCCAGCAGGAGACAGGGCCGACTTACGAATGAGCAGTTCTTC.

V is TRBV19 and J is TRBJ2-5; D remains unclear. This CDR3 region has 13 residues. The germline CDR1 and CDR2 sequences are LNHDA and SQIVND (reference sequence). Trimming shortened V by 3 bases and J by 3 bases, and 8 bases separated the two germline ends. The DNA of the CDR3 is TGTGCCAGTAGTATTACCACAGAAGAGACCCAGTACTTC. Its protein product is CASSITTEETQYF.

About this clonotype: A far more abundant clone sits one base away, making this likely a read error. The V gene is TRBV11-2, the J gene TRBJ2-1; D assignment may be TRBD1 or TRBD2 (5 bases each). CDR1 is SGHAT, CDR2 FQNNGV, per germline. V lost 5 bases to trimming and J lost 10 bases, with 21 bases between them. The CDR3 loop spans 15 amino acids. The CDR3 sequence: CASSMGPFPPNEQFF. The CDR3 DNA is TGTGCCAGCAGCATGGGACCCTTTCCCCCCAACGAGCAGTTCTTC.

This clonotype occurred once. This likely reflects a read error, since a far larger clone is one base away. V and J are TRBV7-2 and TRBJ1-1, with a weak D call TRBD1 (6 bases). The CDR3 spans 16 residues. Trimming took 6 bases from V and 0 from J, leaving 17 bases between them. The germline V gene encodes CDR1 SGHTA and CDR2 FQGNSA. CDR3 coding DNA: TGTGCCAGCAGTCTGGAGAGGGGGTGGATGAACACTGAAGCTTTCTTT. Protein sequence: CASSLERGWMNTEAFF.

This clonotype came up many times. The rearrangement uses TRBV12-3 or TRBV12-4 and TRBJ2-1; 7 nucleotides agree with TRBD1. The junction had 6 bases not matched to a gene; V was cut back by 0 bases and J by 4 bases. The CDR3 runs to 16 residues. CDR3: CASSLALGQIYNEQFF. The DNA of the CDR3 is TGTGCCAGCAGTTTAGCCTTGGGACAGATTTACAATGAGCAGTTCTTC.

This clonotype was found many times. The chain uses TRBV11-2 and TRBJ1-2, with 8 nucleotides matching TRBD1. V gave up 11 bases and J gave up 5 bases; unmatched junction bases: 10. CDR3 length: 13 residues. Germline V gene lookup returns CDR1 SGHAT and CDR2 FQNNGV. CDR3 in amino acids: CAVGSGGFYGYTF. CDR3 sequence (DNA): TGTGCCGTGGGGTCAGGGGGCTTTTATGGCTACACCTTC.